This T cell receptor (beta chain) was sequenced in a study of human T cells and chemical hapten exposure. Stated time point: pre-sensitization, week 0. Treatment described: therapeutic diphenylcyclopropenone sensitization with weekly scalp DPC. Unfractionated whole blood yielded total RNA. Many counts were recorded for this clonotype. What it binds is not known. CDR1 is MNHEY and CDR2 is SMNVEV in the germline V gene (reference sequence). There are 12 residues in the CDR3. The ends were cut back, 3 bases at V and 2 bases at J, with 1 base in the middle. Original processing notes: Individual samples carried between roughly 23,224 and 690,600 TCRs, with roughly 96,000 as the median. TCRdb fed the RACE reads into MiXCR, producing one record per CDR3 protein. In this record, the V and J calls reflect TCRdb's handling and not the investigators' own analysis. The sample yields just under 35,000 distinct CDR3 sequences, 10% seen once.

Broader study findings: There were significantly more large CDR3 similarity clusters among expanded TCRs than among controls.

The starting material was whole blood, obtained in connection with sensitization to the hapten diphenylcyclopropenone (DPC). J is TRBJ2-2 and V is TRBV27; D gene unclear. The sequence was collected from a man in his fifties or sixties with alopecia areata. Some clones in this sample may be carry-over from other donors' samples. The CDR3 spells CASSFNTGELFF. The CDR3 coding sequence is TGTGCCAGCAGTTTCAACACCGGGGAGCTGTTTTTT.